The clone carrying this T cell receptor (beta chain) was observed a single time. These data come from a study of OX40 agonist ivuxolimab in advanced cancers. Overall study: Patients were dosed with the agonistic anti-OX40 (CD134) antibody ivuxolimab.

The method was immunoSEQ multiplex PCR; TCRdb's version includes in-frame clones alone and lacks a portion of them. The sample carries 70,000 to 80,000 clones, 81% recorded once. V was pared by 2 bases and J by 5 bases, with 12 bases between. Germline CDR1 reads GTSNPN; CDR2 reads SVGIG (reference sequence). The CDR3 has 13 residues. The sequences come from CD4+ or CD8+ T cells sorted from blood, collected in a trial of the OX40 agonist ivuxolimab. The gene calls are TRBV30 and TRBJ1-2, with a possible D match to TRBD1 (5 bases). The TCR comes from an adult with an advanced solid tumor such as melanoma, head and neck, liver or kidney cancer. CDR3 nucleotides: TGTGCCTGGAGTAGGGACCGGCCTTATGGCTACACCTTC. It is translated as CAWSRDRPYGYTF.